A selection of T cell receptor beta chains follows, all from one sample in a study of blood T cell repertoires in COVID-19. The assay was immunoSEQ multiplex PCR, and TCRdb's table has in-frame clones only and misses some. Among roughly 200,000 clones listed, about 86% were seen once. The sample taken for sequencing was peripheral blood. The source is a man aged 45-65 years with active or convalescent COVID-19. The conserved cysteine and the conserved F or W are not part of the CDR3 here.

v_gene: TRBV4-1
j_gene: TRBJ1-2
CDR3aa: ASSQVAQENYGYT

v_gene: TRBV3-1/TRBV3-2
j_gene: TRBJ1-2
CDR3aa: ASSNTGDGYT

v_gene: TRBV18
j_gene: TRBJ1-6
CDR3aa: ASSSMPPGGNSPLH

v_gene: TRBV5-1
j_gene: TRBJ1-2
CDR3aa: ASSSPTALYGYT

v_gene: TRBV30
j_gene: TRBJ1-2
CDR3aa: AGPGTAYGYT

v_gene: TRBV28
j_gene: TRBJ2-1
CDR3aa: ASSQGQNEQF

v_gene: TRBV6-5
j_gene: TRBJ2-1
CDR3aa: ASSETVQRYNEQF

v_gene: TRBV7-9
j_gene: TRBJ2-6
CDR3aa: ATLGGANVLT

v_gene: TRBV13
j_gene: TRBJ1-4
CDR3aa: ASSRRTVGGAVEKLF

v_gene: TRBV3-1/TRBV3-2
j_gene: TRBJ2-7
CDR3aa: ASSQEPSGVYEQY

v_gene: TRBV6-1
j_gene: TRBJ1-2
CDR3aa: ASSDRGGQGAEGYT

v_gene: TRBV3-1/TRBV3-2
j_gene: TRBJ1-1
CDR3aa: ASSQVGGDAF

v_gene: TRBV7-2
j_gene: TRBJ1-4
CDR3aa: ASSPSGGWANEKLF

v_gene: TRBV6-5
j_gene: TRBJ2-3
CDR3aa: ASAEPFTDTQY

v_gene: TRBV11-2
j_gene: TRBJ1-1
CDR3aa: ASSRDRVTEAF

v_gene: TRBV12-3/TRBV12-4
j_gene: TRBJ2-7
CDR3aa: ASSFIPGGEQY

v_gene: TRBV7-2
j_gene: TRBJ1-1
CDR3aa: ASRIGVNTEAF

v_gene: TRBV29-1
j_gene: TRBJ2-3
CDR3aa: SAYGSLDTQY

v_gene: TRBV5-1
j_gene: TRBJ2-1
CDR3aa: ASSLSSGGAGYNEQF

v_gene: TRBV28
j_gene: TRBJ1-3
CDR3aa: ASRATGSGNTIY

v_gene: TRBV10-1
j_gene: TRBJ1-5
CDR3aa: ASTGQGRGNQPQH

v_gene: TRBV11-3
j_gene: TRBJ2-2
CDR3aa: ASSLDGQRLAGELF

v_gene: TRBV7-9
j_gene: TRBJ1-1
CDR3aa: ASSRTGAEAF

v_gene: TRBV7-9
j_gene: TRBJ1-2
CDR3aa: ASSLRGVAGYGYT

v_gene: TRBV25-1
j_gene: TRBJ2-1
CDR3aa: ASSKDSDRNEQF

v_gene: TRBV4-3
j_gene: TRBJ1-2
CDR3aa: ASSQAGTGSGYT

v_gene: TRBV7-9
j_gene: TRBJ1-3
CDR3aa: ASSLDAVSSGNTIY

v_gene: TRBV6-5
j_gene: TRBJ1-1
CDR3aa: ASTEFEAF